One T cell receptor beta chain is described in this entry. As yet, its antigen is unknown. These data originate in a study of blood T cells in healthy people across ages. There are 15 residues in the CDR3. CDR1 is LGHNA, CDR2 YNFKEQ, per germline. V lost 0 bases and J 5 bases, leaving 10 bases between the germline ends. Overall study results and limits: Age showed a roughly linear inverse relationship with TCR beta diversity per million T cells. The study found TCR beta diversity correlated strongly with naive T cell percentage.

Next came a second PCR, run for roughly 7 to 12 cycles, which used a sample-barcoded 5' primer along with a J-beta primer mix. From the 5' RACE reads, TCRdb called clonotypes with MiXCR, one entry per CDR3 protein. The data show over 1.5 million distinct CDR3 sequences, 49% seen once. Sequencing input: blood. The J gene is TRBJ1-4, the V gene TRBV4-2; D remains ambiguous. This TCR was sampled from a woman aged 40-49 years in good health. The CDR3 loop reads CASSQEGKGNEKLFF. For the CDR3, the DNA is TGTGCCAGCAGCCAAGAAGGGAAGGGCAATGAAAAACTGTTTTTT.